This T cell receptor (beta chain) derives from a study of a mutant IDH1 vaccine in newly diagnosed glioma. At the level of the study: The start of vaccination came 4-6 weeks after radiotherapy alone, or with temozolomide cycles.

On this clone: No antigen is known for it.

V was trimmed by 4 bases and J by 0 bases, leaving 14 bases between them. This CDR3 is 16 amino acids long. Germline loops: CDR1 SGHRS, CDR2 YFSETQ. TCRdb's copy holds only in-frame clones and misses some; the assay was immunoSEQ multiplex PCR. Of 40,000 to 45,000 clones in the sample, roughly 83% were seen once. Documented time point: week 35, safety follow-up. All doses held 300 ug of mutant IDH1 20-mer peptide, with topical imiquimod. The chain carries TRBV5-1 and TRBJ1-5; D remains ambiguous. This receptor was taken from a woman aged 50 to 60 with glioma. This sample comprised PBMCs, obtained from a glioma patient whose treatment included an IDH1 peptide vaccine. In DNA form, the CDR3 reads TGCGCCAGCAGCCTAGGGCCACCATATAGCAATCAGCCCCAGCATTTT. Translation gives CASSLGPPYSNQPQHF.